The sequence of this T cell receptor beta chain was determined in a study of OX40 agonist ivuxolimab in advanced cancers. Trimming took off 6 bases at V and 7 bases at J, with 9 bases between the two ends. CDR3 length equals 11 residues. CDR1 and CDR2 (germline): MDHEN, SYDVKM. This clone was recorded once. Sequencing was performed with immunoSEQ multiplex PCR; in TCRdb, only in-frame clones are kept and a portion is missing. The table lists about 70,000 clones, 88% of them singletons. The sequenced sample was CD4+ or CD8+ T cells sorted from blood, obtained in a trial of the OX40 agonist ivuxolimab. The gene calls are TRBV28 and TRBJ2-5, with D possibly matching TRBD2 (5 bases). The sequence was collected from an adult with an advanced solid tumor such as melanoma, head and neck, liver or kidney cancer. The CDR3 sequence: CASSSRGTQYF. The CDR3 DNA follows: TGTGCCAGCAGCTCTCGGGGGACCCAGTACTTC.